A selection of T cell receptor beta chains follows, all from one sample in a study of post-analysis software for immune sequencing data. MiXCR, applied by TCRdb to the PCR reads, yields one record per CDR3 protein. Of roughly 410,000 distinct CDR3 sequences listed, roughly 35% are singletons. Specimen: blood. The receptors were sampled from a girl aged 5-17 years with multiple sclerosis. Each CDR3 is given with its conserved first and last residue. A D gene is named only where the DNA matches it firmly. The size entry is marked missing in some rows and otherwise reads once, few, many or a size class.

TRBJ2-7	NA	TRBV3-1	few	CASSQEIGGYEQYF	TGTGCCAGCAGCCAAGAGATAGGAGGGTACGAGCAGTACTTC
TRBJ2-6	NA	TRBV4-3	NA	CASSQDFQHSGANVLTF	TGCGCCAGCAGCCAAGACTTTCAGCACTCTGGGGCCAACGTCCTGACTTTC
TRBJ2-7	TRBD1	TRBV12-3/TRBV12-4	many	CASSVYRTGEWEQYF	TGTGCCAGCAGTGTTTACCGGACAGGGGAGTGGGAGCAGTACTTC
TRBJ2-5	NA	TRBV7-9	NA	CASSLASLGRQETQYF	TGTGCCAGCAGCTTAGCGTCGCTAGGGAGGCAAGAGACCCAGTACTTC
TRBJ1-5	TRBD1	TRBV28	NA	CASSDAQGAQHQPQHF	TGTGCCAGCAGTGACGCTCAGGGGGCGCAACATCAGCCCCAGCATTTT
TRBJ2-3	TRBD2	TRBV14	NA	CASSQEGSQKLAGPRDTQYF	TGTGCCAGCAGCCAAGAAGGGTCCCAAAAGCTAGCGGGCCCTAGAGATACGCAGTATTTT
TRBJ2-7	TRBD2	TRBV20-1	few	CSARDLAGVYEQYF	TGCAGTGCTAGGGATCTAGCGGGGGTCTACGAGCAGTACTTC
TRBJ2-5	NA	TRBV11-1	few	CATNAGETQYF	TGTGCCACAAACGCGGGCGAGACCCAGTACTTC
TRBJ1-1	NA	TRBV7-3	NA	CASSLQMNTEAFF	TGTGCCAGCAGCCTTCAGATGAACACTGAAGCTTTCTTT
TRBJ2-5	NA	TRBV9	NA	CASSVAPSRELTQYF	TGTGCCAGCAGCGTAGCCCCTAGCAGGGAGTTGACCCAGTACTTC
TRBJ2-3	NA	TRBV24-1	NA	CATSDLDTDTQYF	TGTGCCACCAGTGATTTAGACACAGATACGCAGTATTTT
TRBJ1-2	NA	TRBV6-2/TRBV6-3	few	CASSRQDNYGYTF	TGTGCCAGCAGCCGACAGGACAACTATGGCTACACCTTC
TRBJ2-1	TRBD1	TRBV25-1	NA	CASSGTGTGIYNEQFF	TGTGCCAGCAGTGGCACCGGGACAGGGATCTACAATGAGCAGTTCTTC
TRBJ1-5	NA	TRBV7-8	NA	CASSPGRLSNQPQHF	TGTGCCAGCAGCCCGGGACGATTAAGCAATCAGCCCCAGCATTTT
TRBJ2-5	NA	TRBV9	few	CASSPAGSMETQYF	TGTGCCAGCAGCCCAGCCGGCTCTATGGAGACCCAGTACTTC
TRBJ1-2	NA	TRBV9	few	CASSVGRLLTF	TGTGCCAGCAGCGTAGGTCGCCTCCTCACCTTC
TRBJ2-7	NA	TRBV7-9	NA	CASSFNPGYEQYF	TGTGCCAGCAGCTTTAATCCGGGGTACGAGCAGTACTTC
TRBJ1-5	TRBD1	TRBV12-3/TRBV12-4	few	CASSPRQGVQPQHF	TGTGCCAGCAGCCCCAGACAGGGGGTTCAGCCCCAGCATTTT
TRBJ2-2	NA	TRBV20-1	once	CSAGDRSRGLNTGELFF	TGCAGTGCTGGAGATCGGAGCAGGGGTCTGAATACCGGGGAGCTGTTTTTT
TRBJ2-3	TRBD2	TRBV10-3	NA	CAISVSLAGDPDTQYF	TGTGCCATCAGTGTTTCCCTAGCGGGGGATCCAGATACGCAGTATTTT
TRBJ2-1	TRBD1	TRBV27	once	CASRRTGNQNEQFF	TGTGCCAGCCGACGGACAGGGAATCAGAATGAGCAGTTCTTC
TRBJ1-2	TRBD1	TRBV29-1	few	CSVGMDRGYGYTF	TGCAGCGTTGGGATGGACAGGGGCTATGGCTACACCTTC
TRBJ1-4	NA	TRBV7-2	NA	CASSLGGSNEKLFF	TGTGCCAGCAGCTTAGGTGGGAGTAATGAAAAACTGTTTTTT
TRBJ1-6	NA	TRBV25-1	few	CASGNNSPLHF	TGTGCCAGCGGTAATAATTCACCCCTCCACTTT
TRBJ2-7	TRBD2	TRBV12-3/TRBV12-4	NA	CASSFLLAVSYNEQYF	TGTGCCAGCAGTTTCCTTCTAGCGGTATCCTACAATGAGCAGTACTTC
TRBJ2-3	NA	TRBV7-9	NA	CASSLSGWSGEADTQYF	TGTGCCAGCAGCTTATCTGGTTGGTCGGGGGAGGCAGATACGCAGTATTTT
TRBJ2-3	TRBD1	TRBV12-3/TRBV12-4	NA	CASSRQGYSTDTQYF	TGTGCCAGCAGCCGACAGGGTTATAGCACAGATACGCAGTATTTT
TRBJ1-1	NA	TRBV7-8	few	CASSKPGVGTEAFF	TGTGCCAGCAGCAAACCCGGGGTGGGCACTGAAGCTTTCTTT
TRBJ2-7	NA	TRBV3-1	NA	CASSQAGRTPYEQYF	TGTGCCAGCAGCCAAGCCGGACGGACCCCCTACGAGCAGTACTTC
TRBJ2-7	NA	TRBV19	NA	CTSSTDGSYEQYF	TGTACCAGTAGTACGGACGGCTCCTACGAGCAGTACTTC
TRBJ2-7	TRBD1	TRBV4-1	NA	CASSPLPDRGPYEQYF	TGCGCCAGCAGCCCCCTCCCGGACAGGGGGCCCTACGAGCAGTACTTC
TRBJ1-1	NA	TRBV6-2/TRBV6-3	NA	CASRGPENTEAFF	TGTGCCAGCAGGGGACCGGAGAACACTGAAGCTTTCTTT
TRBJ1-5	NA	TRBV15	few	CATSTGTINQPQHF	TGTGCCACCAGCACCGGGACGATAAATCAGCCCCAGCATTTT
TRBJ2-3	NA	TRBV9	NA	CASSVVRQDTQYF	TGTGCCAGCAGCGTAGTCAGGCAAGATACGCAGTATTTT
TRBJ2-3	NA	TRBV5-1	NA	CASSSPGRGTDTQYF	TGCGCCAGCAGCTCCCCGGGAAGAGGGACAGATACGCAGTATTTT
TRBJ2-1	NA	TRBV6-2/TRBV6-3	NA	CASSYDQNNEQFF	TGTGCCAGCAGTTACGACCAGAACAATGAGCAGTTCTTC
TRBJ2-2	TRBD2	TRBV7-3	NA	CASSLTSGGAFPGELFF	TGTGCCAGCAGCTTAACTAGCGGGGGGGCGTTCCCCGGGGAGCTGTTTTTT
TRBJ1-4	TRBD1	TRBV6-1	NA	CASSPRQGAWRATNEKLFF	TGTGCCAGCAGCCCTCGACAGGGGGCGTGGAGGGCCACTAATGAAAAACTGTTTTTT
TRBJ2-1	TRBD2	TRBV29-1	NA	CSVGLAGGPGDEQFF	TGCAGCGTTGGACTAGCGGGGGGGCCTGGGGATGAGCAGTTCTTC
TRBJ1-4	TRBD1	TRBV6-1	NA	CASTTQVATGRGREKLFF	TGTGCCAGCACCACCCAGGTAGCGACAGGGAGAGGAAGGGAAAAACTGTTTTTT
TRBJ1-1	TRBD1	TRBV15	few	CATSRATGTEYNTEAFF	TGTGCCACCAGCAGAGCTACCGGGACAGAGTACAACACTGAAGCTTTCTTT
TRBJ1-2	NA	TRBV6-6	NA	CASNADGLYGYTF	TGTGCCAGCAATGCGGACGGCCTTTATGGCTACACCTTC
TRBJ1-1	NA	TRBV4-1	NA	CASRGLLKNTEAFF	TGCGCCAGCCGAGGACTCCTGAAGAACACTGAAGCTTTCTTT
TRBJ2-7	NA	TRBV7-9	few	CASSHGALYEQYF	TGTGCCAGCAGCCATGGGGCGCTTTACGAGCAGTACTTC
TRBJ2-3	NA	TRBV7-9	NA	CASRPPGGDTQYF	TGTGCCAGCCGCCCCCCCGGGGGAGATACGCAGTATTTT
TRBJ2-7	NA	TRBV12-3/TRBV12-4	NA	CASTRDIRAYEQYF	TGTGCCAGCACCAGGGACATTAGGGCCTACGAGCAGTACTTC
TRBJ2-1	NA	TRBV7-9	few	CASSSRDEEFF	TGTGCCAGCAGCAGCCGGGACGAGGAGTTCTTC